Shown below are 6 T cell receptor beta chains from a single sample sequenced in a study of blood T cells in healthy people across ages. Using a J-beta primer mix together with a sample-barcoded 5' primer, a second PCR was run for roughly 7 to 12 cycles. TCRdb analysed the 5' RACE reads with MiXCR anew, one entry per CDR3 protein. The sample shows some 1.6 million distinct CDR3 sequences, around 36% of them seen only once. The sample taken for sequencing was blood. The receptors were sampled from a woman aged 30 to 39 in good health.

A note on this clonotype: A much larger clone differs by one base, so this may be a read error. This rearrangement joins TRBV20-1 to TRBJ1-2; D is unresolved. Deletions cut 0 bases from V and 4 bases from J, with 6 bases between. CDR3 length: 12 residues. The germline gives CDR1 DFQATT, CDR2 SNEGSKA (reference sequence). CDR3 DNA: TGCAGTGCTAGAGAGAGGGCCTATGGCTACACCTTC. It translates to CSARERAYGYTF.

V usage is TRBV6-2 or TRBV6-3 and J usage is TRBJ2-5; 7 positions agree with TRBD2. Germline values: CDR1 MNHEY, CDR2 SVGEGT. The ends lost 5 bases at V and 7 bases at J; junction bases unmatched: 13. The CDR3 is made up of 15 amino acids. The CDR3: CASSSGLVAWGTQYF. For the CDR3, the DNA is TGTGCCAGCAGTAGTGGACTAGTCGCTTGGGGGACCCAGTACTTC.

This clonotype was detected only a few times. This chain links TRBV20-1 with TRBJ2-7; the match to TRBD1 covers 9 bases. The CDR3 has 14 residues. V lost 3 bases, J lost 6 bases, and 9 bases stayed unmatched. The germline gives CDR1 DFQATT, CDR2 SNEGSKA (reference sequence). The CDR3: CSASTGTGIGEQYF. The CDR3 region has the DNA TGCAGTGCTAGCACCGGGACAGGGATAGGCGAGCAGTACTTC.

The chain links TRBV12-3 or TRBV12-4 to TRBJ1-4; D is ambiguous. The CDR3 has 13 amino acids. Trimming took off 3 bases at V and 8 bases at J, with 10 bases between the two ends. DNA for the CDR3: TGTGCCAGCAGTTTGGTAGGGTCGGAAAAACTGTTTTTT. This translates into CASSLVGSEKLFF.

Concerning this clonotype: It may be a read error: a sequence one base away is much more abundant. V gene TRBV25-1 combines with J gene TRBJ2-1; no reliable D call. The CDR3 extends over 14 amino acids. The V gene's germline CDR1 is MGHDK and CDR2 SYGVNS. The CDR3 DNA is TGTGCCAACAGTGGGTCTTTTATCTACAATGAGCAGTTCTTC. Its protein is CANSGSFIYNEQFF. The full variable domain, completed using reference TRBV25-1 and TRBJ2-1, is EADIYQTPRYLVIGTGKKITLECSQTMGHDKMYWYQQDPGMELHLIHYSYGVNSTEKGDLSSESTVSRIRTEHFPLTLESARPSHTSQYLCANSGSFIYNEQFFGPGTRLTVL.

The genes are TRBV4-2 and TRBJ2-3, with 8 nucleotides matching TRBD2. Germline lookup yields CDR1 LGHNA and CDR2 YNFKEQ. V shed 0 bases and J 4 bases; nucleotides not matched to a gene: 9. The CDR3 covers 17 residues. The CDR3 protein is CASSQEGGAGVSDTQYF. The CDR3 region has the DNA TGTGCCAGCAGCCAAGAAGGAGGAGCGGGGGTTTCAGATACGCAGTATTTT.